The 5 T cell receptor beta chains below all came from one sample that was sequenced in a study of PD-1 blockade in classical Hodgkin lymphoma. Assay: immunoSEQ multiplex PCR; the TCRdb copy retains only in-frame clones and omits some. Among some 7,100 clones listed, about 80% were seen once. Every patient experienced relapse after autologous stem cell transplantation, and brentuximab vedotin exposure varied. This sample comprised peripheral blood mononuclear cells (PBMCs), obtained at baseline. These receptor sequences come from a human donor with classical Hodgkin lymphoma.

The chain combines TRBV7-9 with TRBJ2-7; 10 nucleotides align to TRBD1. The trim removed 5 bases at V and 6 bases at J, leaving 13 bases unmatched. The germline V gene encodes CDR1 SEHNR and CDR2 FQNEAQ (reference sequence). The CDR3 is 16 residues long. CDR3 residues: CASSRLRDRGSSEQYF. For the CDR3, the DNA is TGTGCCAGCAGCCGCCTCCGGGACAGGGGTTCCAGCGAGCAGTACTTC.

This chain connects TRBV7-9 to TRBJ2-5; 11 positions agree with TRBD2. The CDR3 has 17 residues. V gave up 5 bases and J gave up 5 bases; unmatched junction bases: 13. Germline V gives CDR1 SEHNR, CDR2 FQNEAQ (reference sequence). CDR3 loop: CASSPRTSGYGAETQYF. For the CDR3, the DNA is TGTGCCAGCAGCCCTAGGACTAGCGGGTACGGGGCGGAGACCCAGTACTTC.

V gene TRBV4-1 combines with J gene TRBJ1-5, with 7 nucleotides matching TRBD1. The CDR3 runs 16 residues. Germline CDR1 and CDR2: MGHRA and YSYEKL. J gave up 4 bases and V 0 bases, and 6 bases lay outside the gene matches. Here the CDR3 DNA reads TGCGCCAGCAGCCAAGATGTAGAGGGGGCGAATCAGCCCCAGCATTTT. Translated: CASSQDVEGANQPQHF.

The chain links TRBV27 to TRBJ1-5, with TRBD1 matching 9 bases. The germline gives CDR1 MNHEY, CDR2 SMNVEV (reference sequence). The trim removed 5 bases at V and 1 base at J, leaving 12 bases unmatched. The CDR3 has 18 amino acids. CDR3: CASSRLTPGQGSNQPQHF. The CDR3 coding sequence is TGTGCCAGCAGTCGTTTGACTCCGGGACAGGGCAGCAATCAGCCCCAGCATTTT.

The CDR3 region is CAIRIDINTGELFF. The CDR3 DNA reads as TGTGCCATCAGGATAGATATCAACACCGGGGAGCTGTTTTTT. The chain combines TRBV10-3 with TRBJ2-2; no reliable D call. CDR1 is ENHRY and CDR2 is SYGVKD in the germline V gene. Trimming cost V 6 bases and J 2 bases, with 10 bases left between them. The CDR3 extends over 14 amino acids.